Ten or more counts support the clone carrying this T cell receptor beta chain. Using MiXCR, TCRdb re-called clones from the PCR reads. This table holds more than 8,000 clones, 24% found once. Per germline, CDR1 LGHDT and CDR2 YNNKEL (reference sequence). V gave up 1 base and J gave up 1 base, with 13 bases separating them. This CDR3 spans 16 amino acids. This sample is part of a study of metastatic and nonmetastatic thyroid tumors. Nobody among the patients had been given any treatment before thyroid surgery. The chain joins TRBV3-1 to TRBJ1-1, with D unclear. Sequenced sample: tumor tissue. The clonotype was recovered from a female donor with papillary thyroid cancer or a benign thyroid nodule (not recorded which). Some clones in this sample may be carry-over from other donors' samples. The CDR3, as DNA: TGTGCCAGCAGCCAAGCGGCAGCCCTGAAGAACACTGAAGCTTTCTTT. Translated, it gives CASSQAAALKNTEAFF. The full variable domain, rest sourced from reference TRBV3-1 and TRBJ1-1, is DTAVSQTPKYLVTQMGNDKSIKCEQNLGHDTMYWYKQDSKKFLKIMFSYNNKELIINETVPNRFSPKSPDKAHLNLHINSLELGDSAVYFCASSQAAALKNTEAFFGQGTRLTVV.